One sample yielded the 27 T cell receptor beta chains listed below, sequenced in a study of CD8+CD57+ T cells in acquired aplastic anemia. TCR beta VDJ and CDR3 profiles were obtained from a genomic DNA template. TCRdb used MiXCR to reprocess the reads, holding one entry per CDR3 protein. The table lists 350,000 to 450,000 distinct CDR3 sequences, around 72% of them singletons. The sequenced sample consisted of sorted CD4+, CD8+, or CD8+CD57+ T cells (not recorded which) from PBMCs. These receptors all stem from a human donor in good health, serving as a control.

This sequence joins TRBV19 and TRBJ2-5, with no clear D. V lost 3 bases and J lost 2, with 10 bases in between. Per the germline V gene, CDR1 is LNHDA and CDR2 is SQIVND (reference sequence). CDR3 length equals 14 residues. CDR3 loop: CASSINGRQETQYF. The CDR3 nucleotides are TGTGCCAGTAGTATTAACGGAAGACAAGAGACCCAGTACTTC.

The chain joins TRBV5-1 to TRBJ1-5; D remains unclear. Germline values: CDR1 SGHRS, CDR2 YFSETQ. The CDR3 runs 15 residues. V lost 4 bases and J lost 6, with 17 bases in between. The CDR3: CASSVGAASGQPQHF. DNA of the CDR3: TGCGCCAGCAGCGTTGGAGCAGCCAGCGGTCAGCCCCAGCATTTT.

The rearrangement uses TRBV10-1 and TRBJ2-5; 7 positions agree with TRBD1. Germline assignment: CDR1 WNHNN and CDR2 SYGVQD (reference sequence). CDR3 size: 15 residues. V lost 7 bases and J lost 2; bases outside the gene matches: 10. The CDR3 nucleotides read TGCGCCAGCAATACCTTGACAGGGTCTCAAGAGACCCAGTACTTC. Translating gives CASNTLTGSQETQYF.

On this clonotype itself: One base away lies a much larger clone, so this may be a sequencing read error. The CDR3 loop is CASSQVAGELFF. The CDR3 DNA reads TGTGCCAGCAGCCAAGTAGCCGGGGAGCTGTTTTTT. This sequence joins TRBV4-1 and TRBJ2-2; no definite D call. CDR3 length equals 12 residues. Germline lookup yields CDR1 MGHRA and CDR2 YSYEKL.

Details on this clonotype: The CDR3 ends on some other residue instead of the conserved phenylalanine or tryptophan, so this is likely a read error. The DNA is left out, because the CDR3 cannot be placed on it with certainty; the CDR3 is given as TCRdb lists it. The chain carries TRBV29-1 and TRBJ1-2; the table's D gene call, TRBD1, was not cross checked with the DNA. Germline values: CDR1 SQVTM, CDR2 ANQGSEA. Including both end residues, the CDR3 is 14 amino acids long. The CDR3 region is CSADRYRGNYVYTV.

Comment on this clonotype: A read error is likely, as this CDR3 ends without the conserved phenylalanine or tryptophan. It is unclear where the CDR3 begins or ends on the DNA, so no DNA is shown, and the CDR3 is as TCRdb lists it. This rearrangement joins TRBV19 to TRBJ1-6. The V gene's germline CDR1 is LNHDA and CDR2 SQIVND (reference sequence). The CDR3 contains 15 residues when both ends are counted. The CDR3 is CASSVRGGESRLLYL.

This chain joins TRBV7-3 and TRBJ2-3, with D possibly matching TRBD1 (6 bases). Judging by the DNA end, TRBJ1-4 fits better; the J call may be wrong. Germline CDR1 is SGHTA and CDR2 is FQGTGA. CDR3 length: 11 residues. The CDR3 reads CASSWGAELFF. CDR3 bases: TGTGCCAGCAGCTGGGGGGCGGAACTGTTTTTT.

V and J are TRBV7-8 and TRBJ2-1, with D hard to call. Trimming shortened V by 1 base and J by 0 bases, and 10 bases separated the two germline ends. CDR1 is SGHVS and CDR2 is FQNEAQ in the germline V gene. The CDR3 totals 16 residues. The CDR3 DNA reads TGTGCCAGCAGCTTAGTCTACGGCAGCTCCTACAATGAGCAGTTCTTC. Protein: CASSLVYGSSYNEQFF. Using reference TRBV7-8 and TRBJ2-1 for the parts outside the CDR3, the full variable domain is GAGVSQSPRYKVAKRGQDVALRCDPISGHVSLFWYQQALGQGPEFLTYFQNEAQLDKSGLPSDRFFAERPEGSVSTLKIQRTQQEDSAVYLCASSLVYGSSYNEQFFGPGTRLTVL.

In DNA form, the CDR3 reads TGCAGTGCTCAAACTACTCGTTCCTACTACGAGCAGTACTTC. As protein: CSAQTTRSYYEQYF. The genes are TRBV20-1 and TRBJ2-7; D not certain. Germline V gives CDR1 DFQATT, CDR2 SNEGSKA (reference sequence). The V end was cut by 5 bases, the J end by 3 bases, with 17 bases between. The CDR3 is 14 residues long.

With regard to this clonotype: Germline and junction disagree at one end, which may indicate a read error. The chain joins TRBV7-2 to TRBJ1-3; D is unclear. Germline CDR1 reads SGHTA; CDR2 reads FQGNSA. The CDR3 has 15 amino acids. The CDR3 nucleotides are TGTGCCAGCACCCTCGCGTCCAGCTCCGCAAACGAGCAATACTTC. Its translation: CASTLASSSANEQYF. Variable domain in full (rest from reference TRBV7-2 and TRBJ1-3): GAGVSQSPSNKVTEKGKDVELRCDPISGHTALYWYRQSLGQGLEFLIYFQGNSAPDKSGLPSDRFSAERTGGSVSTLTIQRTQQEDSAVYLCASTLASSSANEQYFGEGSWLTVV.

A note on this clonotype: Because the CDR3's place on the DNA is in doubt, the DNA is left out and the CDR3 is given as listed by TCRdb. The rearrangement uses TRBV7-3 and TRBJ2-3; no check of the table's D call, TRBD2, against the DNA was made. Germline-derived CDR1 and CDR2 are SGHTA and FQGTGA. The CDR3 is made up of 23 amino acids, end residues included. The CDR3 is CASSFYICSAAPLAGGLTDTQYF.

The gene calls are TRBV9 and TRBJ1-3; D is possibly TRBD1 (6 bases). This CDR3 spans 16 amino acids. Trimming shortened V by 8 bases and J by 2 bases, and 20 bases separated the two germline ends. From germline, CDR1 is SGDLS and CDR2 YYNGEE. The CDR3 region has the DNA TGTGCCAGTACCGCAGGGGATACGGGCGCTGGAAACACCATATATTTT. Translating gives CASTAGDTGAGNTIYF.

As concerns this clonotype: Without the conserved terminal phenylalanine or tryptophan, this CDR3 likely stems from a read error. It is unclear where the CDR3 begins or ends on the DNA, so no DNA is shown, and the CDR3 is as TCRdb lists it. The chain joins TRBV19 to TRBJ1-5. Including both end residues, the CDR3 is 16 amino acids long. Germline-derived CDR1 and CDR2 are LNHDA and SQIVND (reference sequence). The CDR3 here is CASSNQGGYYKQLEHG.

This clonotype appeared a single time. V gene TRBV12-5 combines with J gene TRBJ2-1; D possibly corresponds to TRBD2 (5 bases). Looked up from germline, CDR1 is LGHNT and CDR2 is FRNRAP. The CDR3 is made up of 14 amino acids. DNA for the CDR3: TGTGCCAGCACCAACCTGGACTTGGGGAATGAGCAGTTCTTC. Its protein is CASTNLDLGNEQFF.

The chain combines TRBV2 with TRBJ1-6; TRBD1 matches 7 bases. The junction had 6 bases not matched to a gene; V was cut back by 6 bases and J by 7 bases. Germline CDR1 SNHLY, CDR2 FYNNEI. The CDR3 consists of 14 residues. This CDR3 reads CASSETGRNSPLHF. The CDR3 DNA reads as TGTGCCAGCAGCGAGACAGGGCGGAATTCACCCCTCCACTTT.

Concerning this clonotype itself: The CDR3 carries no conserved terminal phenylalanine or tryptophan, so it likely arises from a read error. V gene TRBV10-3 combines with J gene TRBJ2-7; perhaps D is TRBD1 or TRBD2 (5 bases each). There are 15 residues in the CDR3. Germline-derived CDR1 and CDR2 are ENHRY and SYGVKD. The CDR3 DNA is TGTGCCAGCAGTGAAGCTCCAGGGAGCGCCTACGAGCAGTACATC. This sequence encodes CASSEAPGSAYEQYI.

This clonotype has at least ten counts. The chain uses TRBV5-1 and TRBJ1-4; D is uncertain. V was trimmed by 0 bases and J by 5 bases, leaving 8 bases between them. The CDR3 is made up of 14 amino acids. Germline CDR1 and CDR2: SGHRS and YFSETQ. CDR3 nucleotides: TGCGCCAGCAGCTTGGAGGGTATAAATGAAAAACTGTTTTTT. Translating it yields CASSLEGINEKLFF.

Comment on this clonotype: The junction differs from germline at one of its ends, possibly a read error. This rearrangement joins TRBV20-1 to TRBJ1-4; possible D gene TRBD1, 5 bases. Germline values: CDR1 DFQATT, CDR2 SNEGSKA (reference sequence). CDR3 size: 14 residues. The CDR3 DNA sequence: TGCAGTGCTAGGGATCTTGGGGCAAATGAAAAACTGTTCTTT. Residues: CSARDLGANEKLFF.

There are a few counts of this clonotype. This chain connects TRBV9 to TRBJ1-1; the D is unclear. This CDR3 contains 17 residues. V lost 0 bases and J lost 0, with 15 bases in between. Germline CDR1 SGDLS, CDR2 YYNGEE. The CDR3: CASSVEDYPILNTEAFF. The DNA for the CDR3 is TGTGCCAGCAGCGTAGAGGACTACCCGATCCTGAACACTGAAGCTTTCTTT.

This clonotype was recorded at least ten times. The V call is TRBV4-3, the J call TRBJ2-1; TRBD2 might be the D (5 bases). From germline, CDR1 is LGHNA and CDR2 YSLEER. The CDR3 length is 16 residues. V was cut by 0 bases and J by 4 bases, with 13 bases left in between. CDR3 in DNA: TGCGCCAGCAGCCAAGAATCCCAGCGGACTTACAATGAGCAGTTCTTC. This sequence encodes CASSQESQRTYNEQFF.

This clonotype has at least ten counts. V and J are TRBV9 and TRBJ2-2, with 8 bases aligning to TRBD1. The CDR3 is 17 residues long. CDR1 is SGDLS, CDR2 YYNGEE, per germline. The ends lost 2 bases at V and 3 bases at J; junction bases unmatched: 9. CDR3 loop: CASSVSGGQGDTGELFF. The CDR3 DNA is TGTGCCAGCAGCGTTAGCGGCGGACAGGGAGACACCGGGGAGCTGTTTTTT. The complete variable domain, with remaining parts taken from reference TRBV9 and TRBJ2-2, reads DSGVTQTPKHLITATGQRVTLRCSPRSGDLSVYWYQQSLDQGLQFLIQYYNGEERAKGNILERFSAQQFPDLHSELNLSSLELGDSALYFCASSVSGGQGDTGELFFGEGSRLTVL.

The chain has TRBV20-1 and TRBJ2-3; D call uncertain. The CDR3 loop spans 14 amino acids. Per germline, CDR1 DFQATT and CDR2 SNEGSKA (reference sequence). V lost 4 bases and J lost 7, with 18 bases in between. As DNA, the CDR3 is TGCAGTGCTACTGTCCCCCAGTCCCATAATACGCAGTATTTT. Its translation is CSATVPQSHNTQYF.

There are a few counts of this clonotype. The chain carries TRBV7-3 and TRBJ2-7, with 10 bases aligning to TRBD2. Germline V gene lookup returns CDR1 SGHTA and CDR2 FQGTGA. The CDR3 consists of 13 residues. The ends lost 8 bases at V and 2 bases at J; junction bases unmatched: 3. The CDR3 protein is CASSSGGTYEQYF. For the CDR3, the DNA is TGTGCCAGCTCTAGCGGGGGCACCTACGAGCAGTACTTC.

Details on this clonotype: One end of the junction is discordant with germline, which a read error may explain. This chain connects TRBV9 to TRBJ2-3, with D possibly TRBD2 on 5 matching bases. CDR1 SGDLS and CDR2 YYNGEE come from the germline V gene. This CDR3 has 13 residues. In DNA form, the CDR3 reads TGTGCCAGCAGCCAAGGTGAGGCAGAGGGTCCAATGTTT. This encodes CASSQGEAEGPMF.

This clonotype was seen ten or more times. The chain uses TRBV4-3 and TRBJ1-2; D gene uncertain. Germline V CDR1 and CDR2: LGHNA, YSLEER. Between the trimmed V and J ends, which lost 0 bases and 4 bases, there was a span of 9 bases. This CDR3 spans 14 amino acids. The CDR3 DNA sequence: TGCGCCAGCAGCCAAGATTATGAGGGCTATGGCTACACCTTC. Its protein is CASSQDYEGYGYTF.

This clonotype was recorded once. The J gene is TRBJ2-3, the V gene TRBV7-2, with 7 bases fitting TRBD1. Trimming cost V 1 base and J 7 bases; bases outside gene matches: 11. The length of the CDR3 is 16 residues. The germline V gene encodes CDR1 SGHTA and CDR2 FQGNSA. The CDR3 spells CASSLDRGNDKHTQYF. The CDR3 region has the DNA TGTGCCAGCAGCTTAGACAGGGGCAACGACAAACATACGCAGTATTTT.

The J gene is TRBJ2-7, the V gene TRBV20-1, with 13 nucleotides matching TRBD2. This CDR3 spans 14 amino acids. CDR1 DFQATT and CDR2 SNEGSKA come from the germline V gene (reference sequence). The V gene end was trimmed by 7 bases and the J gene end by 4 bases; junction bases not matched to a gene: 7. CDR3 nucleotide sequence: TGCAGTGTCGATGGGACTAGCGGGGTGTACGAGCAGTACTTC. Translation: CSVDGTSGVYEQYF.